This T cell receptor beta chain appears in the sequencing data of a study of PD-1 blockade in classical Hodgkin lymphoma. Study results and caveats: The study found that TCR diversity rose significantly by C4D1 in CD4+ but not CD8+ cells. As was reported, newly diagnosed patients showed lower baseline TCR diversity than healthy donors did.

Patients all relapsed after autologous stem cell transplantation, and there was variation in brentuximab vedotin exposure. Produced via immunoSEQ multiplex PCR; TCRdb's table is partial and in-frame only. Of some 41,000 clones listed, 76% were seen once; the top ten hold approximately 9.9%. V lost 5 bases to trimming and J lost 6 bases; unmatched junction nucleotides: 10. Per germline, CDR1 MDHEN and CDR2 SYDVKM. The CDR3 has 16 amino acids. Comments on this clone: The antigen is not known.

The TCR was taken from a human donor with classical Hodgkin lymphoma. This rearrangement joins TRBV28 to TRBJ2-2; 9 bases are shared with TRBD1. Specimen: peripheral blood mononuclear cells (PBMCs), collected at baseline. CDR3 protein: CASSLRTGVGSGELFF. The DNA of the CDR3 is TGTGCCAGCAGTCTTCGGACAGGGGTGGGGTCCGGGGAGCTGTTTTTT.